The present entry profiles one TCR beta chain with its context. This CDR3 contains 15 residues. The V gene's germline CDR1 is SEHNR and CDR2 FQNEAQ (reference sequence). V lost 3 bases, J lost 2 bases, and 8 bases lay in between. This sample was included in a study of blood T cells in healthy people across ages. A sample-barcoded 5' primer and a J-beta primer mix were used in a second PCR of about 7 to 12 cycles. MiXCR, run by TCRdb on the 5' RACE reads, gives a single entry per CDR3 protein. This sample carries roughly 1,100,000 distinct CDR3 sequences, almost 25% of them seen once, and the ten largest clones take approximately 0.71%. The same specimen was also included in a second study, on T cells of mothers and their children. This second study notes: Unrelated mother-child pairs always had slightly, but never significantly, lower normalized overlap than related pairs.

This chain uses TRBV7-9 with TRBJ2-6; D not certain. The receptor was isolated from a girl aged 2-15 years in good health. Sequenced: blood. For the CDR3, the DNA is TGTGCCAGCAGCTTCCAGTCCCCTGGGGCCAACGTCCTGACTTTC. This sequence encodes CASSFQSPGANVLTF.